The text below deals with one TCR beta chain. Its specificity is not known. The PCR was carried out with 60 Vbeta primers and 13 Jbeta primers. Sequenced by immunoSEQ multiplex PCR; TCRdb stores in-frame clones only, minus some. The table has around 190,000 clones, about 77% seen once. The entry originates in a study of cytomegalovirus exposure and HLA in healthy donors. Overall study findings and caveats: Common viral pathogens (according to a later analysis) appeared linked to several of the most significant clusters.

The CDR3 is made up of 14 amino acids. With 5 bases clipped from V and 0 bases from J, the junction kept 7 bases outside the gene matches. Germline V gene data show CDR1 as GTSNPN and CDR2 as SVGIG (reference sequence). The chain has TRBV30 and TRBJ2-7; 7 nucleotides line up with TRBD1. Sequenced material: PBMCs. The TCR originated in a man aged 25 to 40 in good health and CMV-seropositive. The CDR3 DNA reads TGTGCCTGGGAGGGGACAGACAACTCCTACGAGCAGTACTTC. Translation: CAWEGTDNSYEQYF.